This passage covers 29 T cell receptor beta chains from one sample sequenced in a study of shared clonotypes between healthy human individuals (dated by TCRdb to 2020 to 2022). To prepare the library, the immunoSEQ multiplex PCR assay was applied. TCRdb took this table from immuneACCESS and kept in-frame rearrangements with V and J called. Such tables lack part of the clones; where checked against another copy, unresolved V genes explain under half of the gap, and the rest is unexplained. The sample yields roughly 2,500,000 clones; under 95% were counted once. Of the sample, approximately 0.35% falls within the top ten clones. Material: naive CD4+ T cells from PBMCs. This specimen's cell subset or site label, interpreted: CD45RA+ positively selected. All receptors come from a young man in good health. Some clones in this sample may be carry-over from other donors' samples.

Written as DNA, the CDR3 is TGTGCCAGCTCCCCCCCGCGGATAGCGGGAACAGATACGCAGTATTTT. Translating it yields CASSPPRIAGTDTQYF. The chain recombines TRBV18 with TRBJ2-3; 8 positions match TRBD2. Per germline, CDR1 KGHSH and CDR2 LQKENI. V shed 6 bases, J shed 3 bases, and the junction held 11 bases outside the gene matches. CDR3 length: 16 amino acids.

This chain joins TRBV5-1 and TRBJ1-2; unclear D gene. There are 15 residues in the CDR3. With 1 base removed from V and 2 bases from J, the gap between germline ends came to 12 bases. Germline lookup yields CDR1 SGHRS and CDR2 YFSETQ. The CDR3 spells CASSLYGQANYGYTF. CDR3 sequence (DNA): TGCGCCAGCAGCTTGTATGGCCAGGCGAACTATGGCTACACCTTC.

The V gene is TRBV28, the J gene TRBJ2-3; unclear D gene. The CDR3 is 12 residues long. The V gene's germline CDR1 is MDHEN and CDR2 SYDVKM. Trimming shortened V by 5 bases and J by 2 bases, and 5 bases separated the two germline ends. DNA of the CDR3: TGTGCCAGCAGTACCATCACAGATACGCAGTATTTT. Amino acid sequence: CASSTITDTQYF.

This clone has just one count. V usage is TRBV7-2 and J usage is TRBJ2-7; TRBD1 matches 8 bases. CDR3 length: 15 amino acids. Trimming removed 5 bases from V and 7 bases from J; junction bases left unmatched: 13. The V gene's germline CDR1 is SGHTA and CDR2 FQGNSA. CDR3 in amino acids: CASSPARTGSAEQYF. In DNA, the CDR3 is TGTGCCAGCAGCCCAGCTAGGACAGGGAGTGCTGAGCAGTACTTC.

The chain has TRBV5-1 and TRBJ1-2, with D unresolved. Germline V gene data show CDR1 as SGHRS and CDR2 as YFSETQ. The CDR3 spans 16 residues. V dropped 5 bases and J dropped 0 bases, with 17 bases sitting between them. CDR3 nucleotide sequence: TGCGCCAGCAGTTCCTCTATAAGTTGGGCTAACTATGGCTACACCTTC. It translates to CASSSSISWANYGYTF. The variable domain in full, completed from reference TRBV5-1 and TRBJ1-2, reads KAGVTQTPRYLIKTRGQQVTLSCSPISGHRSVSWYQQTPGQGLQFLFEYFSETQRNKGNFPGRFSGRQFSNSRSEMNVSTLELGDSALYLCASSSSISWANYGYTFGSGTRLTVV.

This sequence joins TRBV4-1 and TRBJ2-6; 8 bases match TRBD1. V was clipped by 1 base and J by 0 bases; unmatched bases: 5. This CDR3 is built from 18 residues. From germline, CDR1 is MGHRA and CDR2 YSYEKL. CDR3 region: CASSQGPGQASGANVLTF. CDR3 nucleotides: TGCGCCAGCAGCCAAGGTCCGGGACAGGCCTCTGGGGCCAACGTCCTGACTTTC.

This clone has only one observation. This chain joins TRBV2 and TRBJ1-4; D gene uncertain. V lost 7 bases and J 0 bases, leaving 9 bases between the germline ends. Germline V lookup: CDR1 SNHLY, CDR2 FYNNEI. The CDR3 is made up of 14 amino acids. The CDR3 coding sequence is TGTGCCAGCACTAAGACAACAACTAATGAAAAACTGTTTTTT. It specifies CASTKTTTNEKLFF.

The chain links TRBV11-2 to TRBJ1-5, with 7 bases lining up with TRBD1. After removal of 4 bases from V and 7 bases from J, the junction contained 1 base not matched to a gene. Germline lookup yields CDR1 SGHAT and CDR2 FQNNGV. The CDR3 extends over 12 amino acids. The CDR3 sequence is CASSSGGQPQHF. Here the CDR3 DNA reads TGTGCCAGCAGCTCAGGGGGGCAGCCCCAGCATTTT.

CDR3 in DNA: TGTGCCAGCAAGGGACGTTATAGCACAGATACGCAGTATTTT. Its protein product is CASKGRYSTDTQYF. This chain uses TRBV27 with TRBJ2-3, with D tentatively TRBD1 or TRBD2 (5 bases each). The germline V and J ends were trimmed by 7 bases and 0 bases, with 11 bases remaining between them. This CDR3 is built from 14 residues. CDR1 MNHEY and CDR2 SMNVEV come from the germline V gene (reference sequence).

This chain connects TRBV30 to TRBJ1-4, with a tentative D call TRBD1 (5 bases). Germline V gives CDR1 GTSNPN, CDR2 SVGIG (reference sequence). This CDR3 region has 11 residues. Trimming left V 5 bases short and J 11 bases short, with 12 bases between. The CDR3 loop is CAWLTGGKLFF. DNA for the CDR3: TGTGCCTGGCTTACGGGGGGGAAACTGTTTTTT.

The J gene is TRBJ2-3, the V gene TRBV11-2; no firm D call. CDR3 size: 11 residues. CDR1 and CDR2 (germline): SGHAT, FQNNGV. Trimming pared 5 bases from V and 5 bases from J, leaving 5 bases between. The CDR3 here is CASSQLDTQYF. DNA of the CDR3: TGTGCCAGCAGCCAACTAGATACGCAGTATTTT.

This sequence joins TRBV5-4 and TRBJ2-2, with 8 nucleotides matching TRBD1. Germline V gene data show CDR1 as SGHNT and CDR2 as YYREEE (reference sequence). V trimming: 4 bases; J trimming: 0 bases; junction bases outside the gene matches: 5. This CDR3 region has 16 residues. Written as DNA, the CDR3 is TGTGCCAGCAGCCCCCTGACAGGGGCGAACACCGGGGAGCTGTTTTTT. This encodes CASSPLTGANTGELFF.

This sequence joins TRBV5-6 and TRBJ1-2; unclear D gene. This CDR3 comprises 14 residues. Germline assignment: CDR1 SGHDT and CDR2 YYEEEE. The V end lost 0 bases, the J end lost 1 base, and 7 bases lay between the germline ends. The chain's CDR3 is CASSLGEDNYGYTF. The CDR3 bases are TGTGCCAGCAGCTTGGGTGAGGATAACTATGGCTACACCTTC.

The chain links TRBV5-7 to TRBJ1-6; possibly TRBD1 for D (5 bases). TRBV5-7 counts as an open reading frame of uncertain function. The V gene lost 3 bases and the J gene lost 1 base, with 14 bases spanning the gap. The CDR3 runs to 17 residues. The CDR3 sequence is CASSSKGPGSYNSPLHF. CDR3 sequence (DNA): TGTGCCAGCAGCTCTAAGGGGCCGGGATCCTATAATTCACCCCTCCACTTT.

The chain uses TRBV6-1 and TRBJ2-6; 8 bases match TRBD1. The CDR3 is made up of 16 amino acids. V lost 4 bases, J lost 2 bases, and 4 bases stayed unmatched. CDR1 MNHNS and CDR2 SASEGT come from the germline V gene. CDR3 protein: CASSVGTGTGANVLTF. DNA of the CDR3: TGTGCCAGCAGTGTCGGGACAGGCACTGGGGCCAACGTCCTGACTTTC.

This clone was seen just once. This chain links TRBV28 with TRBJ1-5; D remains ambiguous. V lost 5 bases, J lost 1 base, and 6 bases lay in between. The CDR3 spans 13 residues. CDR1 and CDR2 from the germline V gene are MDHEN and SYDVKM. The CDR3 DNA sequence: TGTGCCAGCAGTGCGACAAGCAATCAGCCCCAGCATTTT. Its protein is CASSATSNQPQHF.

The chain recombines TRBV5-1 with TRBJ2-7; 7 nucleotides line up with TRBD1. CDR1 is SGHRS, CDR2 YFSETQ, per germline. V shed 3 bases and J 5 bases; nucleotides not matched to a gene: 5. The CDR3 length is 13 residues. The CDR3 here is CASSWGTVNEQYF. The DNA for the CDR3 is TGCGCCAGCAGCTGGGGGACAGTCAACGAGCAGTACTTC.

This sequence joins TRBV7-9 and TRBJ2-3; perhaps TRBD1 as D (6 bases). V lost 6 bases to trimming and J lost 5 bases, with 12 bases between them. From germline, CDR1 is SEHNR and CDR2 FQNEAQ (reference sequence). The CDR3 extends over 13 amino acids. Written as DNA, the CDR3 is TGTGCCAGCAGACTCACAGGGAAAGATACGCAGTATTTT. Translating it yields CASRLTGKDTQYF.

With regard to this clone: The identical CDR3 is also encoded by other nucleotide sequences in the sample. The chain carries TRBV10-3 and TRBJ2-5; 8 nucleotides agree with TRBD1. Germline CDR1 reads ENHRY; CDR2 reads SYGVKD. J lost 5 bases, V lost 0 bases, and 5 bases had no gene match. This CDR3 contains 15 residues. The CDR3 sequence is CAISESAGGGETQYF. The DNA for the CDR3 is TGTGCCATCAGTGAGTCAGCAGGGGGCGGGGAGACCCAGTACTTC.

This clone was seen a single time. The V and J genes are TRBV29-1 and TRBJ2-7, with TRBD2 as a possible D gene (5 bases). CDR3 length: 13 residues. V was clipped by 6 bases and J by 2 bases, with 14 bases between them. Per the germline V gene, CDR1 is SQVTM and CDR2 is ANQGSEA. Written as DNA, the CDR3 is TGCAGCGTGAGCGGTAAACTTACCTACGAGCAGTACTTC. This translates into CSVSGKLTYEQYF.

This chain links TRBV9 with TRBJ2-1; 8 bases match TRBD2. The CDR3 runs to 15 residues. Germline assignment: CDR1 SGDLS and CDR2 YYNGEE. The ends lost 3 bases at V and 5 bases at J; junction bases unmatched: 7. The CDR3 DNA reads TGTGCCAGCAGCGCAAGCGGGAGAAGGGACAATGAGCAGTTCTTC. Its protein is CASSASGRRDNEQFF. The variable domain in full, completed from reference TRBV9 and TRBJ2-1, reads DSGVTQTPKHLITATGQRVTLRCSPRSGDLSVYWYQQSLDQGLQFLIQYYNGEERAKGNILERFSAQQFPDLHSELNLSSLELGDSALYFCASSASGRRDNEQFFGPGTRLTVL.

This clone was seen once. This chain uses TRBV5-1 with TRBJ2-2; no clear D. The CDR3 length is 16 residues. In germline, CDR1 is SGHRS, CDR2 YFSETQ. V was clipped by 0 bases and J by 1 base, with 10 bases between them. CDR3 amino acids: CASSLAPNGNTGELFF. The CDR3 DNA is TGCGCCAGCAGCTTGGCCCCGAACGGGAACACCGGGGAGCTGTTTTTT.

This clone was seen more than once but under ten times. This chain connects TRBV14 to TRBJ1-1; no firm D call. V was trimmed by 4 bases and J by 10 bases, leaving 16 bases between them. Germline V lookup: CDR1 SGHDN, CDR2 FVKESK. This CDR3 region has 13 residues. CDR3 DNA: TGTGCCAGCAGCCCAGCGGTTTTAAGTAGAGCTTTCTTT. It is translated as CASSPAVLSRAFF. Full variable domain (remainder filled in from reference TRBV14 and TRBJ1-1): EAGVTQFPSHSVIEKGQTVTLRCDPISGHDNLYWYRRVMGKEIKFLLHFVKESKQDESGMPNNRFLAERTGGTYSTLKVQPAELEDSGVYFCASSPAVLSRAFFGQGTRLTVV.

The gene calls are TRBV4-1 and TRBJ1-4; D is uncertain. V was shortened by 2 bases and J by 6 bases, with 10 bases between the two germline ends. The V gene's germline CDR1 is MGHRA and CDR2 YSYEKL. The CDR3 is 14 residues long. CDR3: CASSQRQLDEKLFF. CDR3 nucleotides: TGCGCCAGCAGCCAAAGGCAGCTGGATGAAAAACTGTTTTTT.

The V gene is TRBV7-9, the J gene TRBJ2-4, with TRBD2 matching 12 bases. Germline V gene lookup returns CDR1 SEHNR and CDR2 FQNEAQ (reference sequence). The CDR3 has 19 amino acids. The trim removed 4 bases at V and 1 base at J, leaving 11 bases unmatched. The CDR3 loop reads CASSSSGASGREAKNIQYF. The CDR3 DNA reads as TGTGCCAGCAGCTCATCTGGGGCTAGCGGGAGGGAGGCCAAAAACATTCAGTACTTC.

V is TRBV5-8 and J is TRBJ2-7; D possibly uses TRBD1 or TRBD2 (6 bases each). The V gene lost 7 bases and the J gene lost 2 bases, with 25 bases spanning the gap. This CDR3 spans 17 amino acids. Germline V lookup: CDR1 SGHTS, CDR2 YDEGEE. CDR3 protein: CASARGHLGGEPYEQYF. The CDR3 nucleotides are TGTGCCAGCGCGCGGGGACACCTGGGGGGAGAACCCTACGAGCAGTACTTC. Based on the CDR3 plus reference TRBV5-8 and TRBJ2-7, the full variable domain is EAGVTQSPTHLIKTRGQQATLRCSPISGHTSVYWYQQALGLGLQFLLWYDEGEERNRGNFPPRFSGRQFPNYSSELNVNALELEDSALYLCASARGHLGGEPYEQYFGPGTRLTVT.

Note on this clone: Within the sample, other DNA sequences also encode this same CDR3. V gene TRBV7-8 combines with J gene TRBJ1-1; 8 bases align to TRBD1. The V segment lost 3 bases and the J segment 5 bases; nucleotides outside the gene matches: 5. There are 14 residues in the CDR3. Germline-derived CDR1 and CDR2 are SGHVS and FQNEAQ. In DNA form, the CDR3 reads TGTGCCAGCAGCTTCGGACAGGGTGGGACTGAAGCTTTCTTT. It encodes CASSFGQGGTEAFF.

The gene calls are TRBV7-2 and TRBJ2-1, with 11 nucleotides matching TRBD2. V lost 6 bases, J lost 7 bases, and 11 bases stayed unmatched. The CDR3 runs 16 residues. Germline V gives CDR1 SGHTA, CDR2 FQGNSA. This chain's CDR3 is CASRYRLAGGRNEQFF. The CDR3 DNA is TGTGCCAGCAGATATCGCCTAGCGGGAGGAAGAAATGAGCAGTTCTTC.

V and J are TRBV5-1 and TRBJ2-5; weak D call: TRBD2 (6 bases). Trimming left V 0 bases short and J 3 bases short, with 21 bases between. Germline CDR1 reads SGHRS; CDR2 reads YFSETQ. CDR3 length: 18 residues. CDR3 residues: CASSLGRSGGPWEETQYF. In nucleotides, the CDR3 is TGCGCCAGCAGCTTGGGCAGGTCCGGGGGTCCGTGGGAAGAGACCCAGTACTTC.